This TCR beta chain was observed in a study of shared clonotypes between healthy human individuals. Overall study: CD4 naive cells filled three plates per donor, CD4 memory three, CD8 naive two and CD8 memory one.

This clone has just a few counts. The antigen is unknown. The CDR3 sequence is 13 residues long. V dropped 6 bases and J dropped 2 bases, with 10 bases sitting between them. In germline, CDR1 is SGHAT, CDR2 FQDESV (reference sequence). Study results and caveats: Four donors had around 5% of their naive CD4 clonotypes in common.

At deep level, the assay was performed. Per the authors' pipeline: ImmunoSEQ yielded junction-only sequences lacking quality scores, so filtering differed. Assay: immunoSEQ multiplex PCR; the TCRdb copy retains only in-frame clones and omits some. That table gives V, J and clone size, and the DNA gave D and trimming. Among approximately 2.4 million clones listed, roughly 95% were seen once. Input material: naive CD4+ T cells sorted from blood. The subset is: CD45RA+ positively selected. The genes are TRBV11-1 and TRBJ1-2; D is unresolved. The receptor's source is a young man in good health. The CDR3 DNA reads as TGTGCCAGCAGGCCGACCGCGAACTATGGCTACACCTTC. Translated, it gives CASRPTANYGYTF.